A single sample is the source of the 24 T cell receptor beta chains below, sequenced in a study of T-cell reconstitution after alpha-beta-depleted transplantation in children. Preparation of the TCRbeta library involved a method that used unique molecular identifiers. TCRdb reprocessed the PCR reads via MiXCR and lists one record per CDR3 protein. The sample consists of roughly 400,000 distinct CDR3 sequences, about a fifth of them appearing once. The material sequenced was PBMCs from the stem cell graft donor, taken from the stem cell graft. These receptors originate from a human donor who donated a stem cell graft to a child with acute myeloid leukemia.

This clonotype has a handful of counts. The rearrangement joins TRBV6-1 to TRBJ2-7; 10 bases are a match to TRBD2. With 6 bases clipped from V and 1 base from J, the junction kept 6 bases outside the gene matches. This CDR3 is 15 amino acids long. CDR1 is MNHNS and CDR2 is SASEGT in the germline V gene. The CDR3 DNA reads TGTGCCAGCAGAACTCAGCGGGAGGGATCCTACGAGCAGTACTTC. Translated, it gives CASRTQREGSYEQYF.

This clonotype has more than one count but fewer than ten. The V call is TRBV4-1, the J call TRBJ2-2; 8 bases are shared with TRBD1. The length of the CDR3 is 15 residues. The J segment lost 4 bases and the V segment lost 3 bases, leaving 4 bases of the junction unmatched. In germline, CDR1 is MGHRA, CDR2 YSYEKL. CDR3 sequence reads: CASSQDTGGTGELFF. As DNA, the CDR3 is TGCGCCAGCAGCCAGGATACAGGGGGCACCGGGGAGCTGTTTTTT.

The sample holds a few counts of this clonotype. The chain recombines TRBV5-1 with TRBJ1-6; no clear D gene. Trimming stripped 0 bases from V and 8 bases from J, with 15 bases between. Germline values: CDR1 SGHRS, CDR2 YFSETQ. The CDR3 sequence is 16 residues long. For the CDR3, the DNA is TGCGCCAGCAGCTTGGCCGTCGGAAAGGCGGATTCACCCCTCCACTTT. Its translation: CASSLAVGKADSPLHF. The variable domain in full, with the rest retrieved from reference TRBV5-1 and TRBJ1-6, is KAGVTQTPRYLIKTRGQQVTLSCSPISGHRSVSWYQQTPGQGLQFLFEYFSETQRNKGNFPGRFSGRQFSNSRSEMNVSTLELGDSALYLCASSLAVGKADSPLHFGNGTRLTVT.

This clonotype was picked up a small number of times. The chain's CDR3 is CASTPWTSGTIEQFF. The CDR3 coding sequence is TGTGCCAGCACCCCCTGGACGTCGGGTACAATTGAGCAGTTCTTC. The V gene is TRBV12-3 or TRBV12-4, the J gene TRBJ2-1; no clear D gene. The germline V and J ends were trimmed by 7 bases and 9 bases, with 22 bases remaining between them. The length of the CDR3 is 15 residues.

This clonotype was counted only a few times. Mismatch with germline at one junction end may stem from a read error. Written as DNA, the CDR3 is TGTGCCACCCGCAGGCAATCCACAGATACGCAGTATTTT. This encodes CATRRQSTDTQYF. This sequence joins TRBV15 and TRBJ2-3; the D is unclear. Germline V gives CDR1 LNHNV, CDR2 YYDKDF (reference sequence). The CDR3 runs to 13 residues.

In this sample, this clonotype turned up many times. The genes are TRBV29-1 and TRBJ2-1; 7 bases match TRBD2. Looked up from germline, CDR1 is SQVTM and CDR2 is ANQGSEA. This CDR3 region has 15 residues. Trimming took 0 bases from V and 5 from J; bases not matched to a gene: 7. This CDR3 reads CSVEESGGVNNEQFF. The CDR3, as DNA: TGCAGCGTTGAAGAATCGGGAGGAGTTAACAATGAGCAGTTCTTC.

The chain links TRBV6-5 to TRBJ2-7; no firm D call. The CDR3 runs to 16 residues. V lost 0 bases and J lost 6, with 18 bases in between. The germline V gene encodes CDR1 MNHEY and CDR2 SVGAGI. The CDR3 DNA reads TGTGCCAGCAGTTACTCGACATGGGCGGCGCCGAGCGAGCAGTACTTC. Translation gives CASSYSTWAAPSEQYF.

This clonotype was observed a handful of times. Here the CDR3 reads CASRAGTEVHEQYF. DNA for the CDR3: TGTGCCAGCAGAGCCGGGACAGAGGTTCACGAGCAGTACTTC. The chain is built from TRBV12-3 or TRBV12-4 and TRBJ2-7; TRBD1 agrees at 7 bases. The CDR3 has 14 amino acids. V shed 6 bases and J 5 bases; nucleotides not matched to a gene: 10.

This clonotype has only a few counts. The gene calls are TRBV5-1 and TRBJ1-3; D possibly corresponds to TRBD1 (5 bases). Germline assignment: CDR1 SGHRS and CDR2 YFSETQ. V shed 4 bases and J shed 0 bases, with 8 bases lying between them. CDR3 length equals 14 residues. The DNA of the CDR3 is TGCGCCAGCAGCCAGGGCAACTCTGGAAACACCATATATTTT. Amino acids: CASSQGNSGNTIYF. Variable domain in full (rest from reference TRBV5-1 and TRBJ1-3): KAGVTQTPRYLIKTRGQQVTLSCSPISGHRSVSWYQQTPGQGLQFLFEYFSETQRNKGNFPGRFSGRQFSNSRSEMNVSTLELGDSALYLCASSQGNSGNTIYFGEGSWLTVV.

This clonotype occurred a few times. The CDR3 spells CASSAGDTQYF. CDR3 nucleotides: TGTGCCAGCAGCGCTGGGGATACGCAGTATTTT. The gene calls are TRBV4-2 and TRBJ2-3; D gene uncertain. The CDR3 runs 11 residues. The V end lost 5 bases, the J end lost 6 bases, and 6 bases lay between the germline ends. The V gene's germline CDR1 is LGHNA and CDR2 YNFKEQ.

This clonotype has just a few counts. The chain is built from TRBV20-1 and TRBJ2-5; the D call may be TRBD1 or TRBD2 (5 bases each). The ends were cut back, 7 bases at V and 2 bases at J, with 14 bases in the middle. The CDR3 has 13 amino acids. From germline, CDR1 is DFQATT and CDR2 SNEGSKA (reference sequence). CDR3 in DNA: TGCAGTGTGTCAGGGAGTCCACAAGAGACCCAGTACTTC. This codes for CSVSGSPQETQYF.

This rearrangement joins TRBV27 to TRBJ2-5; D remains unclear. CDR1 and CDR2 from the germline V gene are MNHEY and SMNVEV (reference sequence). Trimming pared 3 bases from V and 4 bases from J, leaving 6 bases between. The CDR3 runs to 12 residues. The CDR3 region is CASSFVGETQYF. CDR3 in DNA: TGTGCCAGCAGTTTTGTAGGAGAGACCCAGTACTTC.

For the CDR3, the DNA is TGCAGCGTCCACCCCGGGACAGGGCGAATTAATCAGCCCCAGCATTTT. Residues: CSVHPGTGRINQPQHF. V gene TRBV20-1 combines with J gene TRBJ1-5, with 9 nucleotides matching TRBD1. The V gene's germline CDR1 is DFQATT and CDR2 SNEGSKA (reference sequence). The CDR3 runs 16 residues.

As DNA, the CDR3 is TGCGCCAGCAGCGCCGGACAGGGAATGTATGGCTACACCTTC. Translating it yields CASSAGQGMYGYTF. The gene calls are TRBV5-1 and TRBJ1-2; 8 bases map to TRBD1. The germline V gene encodes CDR1 SGHRS and CDR2 YFSETQ. The CDR3 is 14 residues long. V gave up 4 bases and J gave up 5 bases; unmatched junction bases: 7.

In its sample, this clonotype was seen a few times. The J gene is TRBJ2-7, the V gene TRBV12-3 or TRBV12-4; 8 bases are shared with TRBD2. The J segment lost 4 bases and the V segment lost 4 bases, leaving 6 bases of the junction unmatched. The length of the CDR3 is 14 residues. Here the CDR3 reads CASSYESGSYEQYF. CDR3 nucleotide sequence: TGTGCCAGCAGTTACGAGAGCGGGAGTTACGAGCAGTACTTC.

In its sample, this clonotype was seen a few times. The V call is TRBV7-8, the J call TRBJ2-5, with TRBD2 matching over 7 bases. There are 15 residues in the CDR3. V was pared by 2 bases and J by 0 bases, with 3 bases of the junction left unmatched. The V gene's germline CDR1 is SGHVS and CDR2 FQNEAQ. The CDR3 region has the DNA TGTGCCAGCAGCTTACTAGGGACTAACCAAGAGACCCAGTACTTC. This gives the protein CASSLLGTNQETQYF.

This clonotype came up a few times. The DNA of the CDR3 is TGTGCCAGCAGCTTAGAAGGGGGCCCGCGGTTCTTC. Its protein is CASSLEGGPRFF. V gene TRBV7-3 combines with J gene TRBJ2-1; 7 bases agree with TRBD1. This CDR3 region has 12 residues. V gave up 2 bases and J gave up 15 bases; unmatched junction bases: 7. Germline V gene lookup returns CDR1 SGHTA and CDR2 FQGTGA.

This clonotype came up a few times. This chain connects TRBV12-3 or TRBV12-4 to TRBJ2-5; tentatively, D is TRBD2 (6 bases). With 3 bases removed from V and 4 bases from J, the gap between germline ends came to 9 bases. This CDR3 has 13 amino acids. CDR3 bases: TGTGCCAGCAGTTTTTCGCGGGGAGAGACCCAGTACTTC. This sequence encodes CASSFSRGETQYF.

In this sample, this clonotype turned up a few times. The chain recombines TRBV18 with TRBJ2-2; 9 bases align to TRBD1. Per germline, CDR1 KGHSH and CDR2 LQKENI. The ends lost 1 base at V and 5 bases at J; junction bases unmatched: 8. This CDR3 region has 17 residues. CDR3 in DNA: TGTGCCAGCTCACCACTCCTTGGGACAGGGACGACCGGGGAGCTGTTTTTT. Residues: CASSPLLGTGTTGELFF.

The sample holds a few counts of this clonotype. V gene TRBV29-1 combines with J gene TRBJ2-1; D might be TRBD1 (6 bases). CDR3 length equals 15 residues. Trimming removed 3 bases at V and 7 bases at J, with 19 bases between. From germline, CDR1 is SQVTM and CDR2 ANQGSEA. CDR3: CSVDPDSPLGNEQFF. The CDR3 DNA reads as TGCAGCGTTGACCCGGACAGTCCCCTTGGGAATGAGCAGTTCTTC.

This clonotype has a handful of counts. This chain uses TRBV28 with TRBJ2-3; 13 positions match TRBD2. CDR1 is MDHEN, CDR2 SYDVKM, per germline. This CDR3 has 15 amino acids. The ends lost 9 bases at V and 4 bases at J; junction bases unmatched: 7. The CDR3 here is CASNGLAGEADTQYF. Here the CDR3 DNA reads TGTGCCAGTAATGGACTAGCGGGAGAGGCAGATACGCAGTATTTT.

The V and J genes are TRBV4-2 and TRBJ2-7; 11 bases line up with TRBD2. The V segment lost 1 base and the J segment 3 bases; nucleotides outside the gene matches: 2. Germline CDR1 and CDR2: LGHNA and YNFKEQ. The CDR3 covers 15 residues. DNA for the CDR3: TGTGCCAGCAGCCAAGCACTAGCGGGAGTCTACGAGCAGTACTTC. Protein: CASSQALAGVYEQYF.

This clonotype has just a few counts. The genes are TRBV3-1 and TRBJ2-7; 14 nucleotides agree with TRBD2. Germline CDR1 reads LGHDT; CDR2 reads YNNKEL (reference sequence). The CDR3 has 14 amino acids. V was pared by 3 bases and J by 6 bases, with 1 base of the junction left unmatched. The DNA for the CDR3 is TGTGCCAGCAGCCATGGGACTAGCGGGAGCGAGCAGTACTTC. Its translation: CASSHGTSGSEQYF.

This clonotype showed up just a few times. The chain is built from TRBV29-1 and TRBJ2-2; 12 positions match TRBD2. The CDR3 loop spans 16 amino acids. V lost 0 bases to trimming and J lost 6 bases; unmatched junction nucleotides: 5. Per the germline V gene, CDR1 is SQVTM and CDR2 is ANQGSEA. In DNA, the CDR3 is TGCAGCGTTGAAGATTTGCTAGCGGGAGGGGCCGGGGAGCTGTTTTTT. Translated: CSVEDLLAGGAGELFF.